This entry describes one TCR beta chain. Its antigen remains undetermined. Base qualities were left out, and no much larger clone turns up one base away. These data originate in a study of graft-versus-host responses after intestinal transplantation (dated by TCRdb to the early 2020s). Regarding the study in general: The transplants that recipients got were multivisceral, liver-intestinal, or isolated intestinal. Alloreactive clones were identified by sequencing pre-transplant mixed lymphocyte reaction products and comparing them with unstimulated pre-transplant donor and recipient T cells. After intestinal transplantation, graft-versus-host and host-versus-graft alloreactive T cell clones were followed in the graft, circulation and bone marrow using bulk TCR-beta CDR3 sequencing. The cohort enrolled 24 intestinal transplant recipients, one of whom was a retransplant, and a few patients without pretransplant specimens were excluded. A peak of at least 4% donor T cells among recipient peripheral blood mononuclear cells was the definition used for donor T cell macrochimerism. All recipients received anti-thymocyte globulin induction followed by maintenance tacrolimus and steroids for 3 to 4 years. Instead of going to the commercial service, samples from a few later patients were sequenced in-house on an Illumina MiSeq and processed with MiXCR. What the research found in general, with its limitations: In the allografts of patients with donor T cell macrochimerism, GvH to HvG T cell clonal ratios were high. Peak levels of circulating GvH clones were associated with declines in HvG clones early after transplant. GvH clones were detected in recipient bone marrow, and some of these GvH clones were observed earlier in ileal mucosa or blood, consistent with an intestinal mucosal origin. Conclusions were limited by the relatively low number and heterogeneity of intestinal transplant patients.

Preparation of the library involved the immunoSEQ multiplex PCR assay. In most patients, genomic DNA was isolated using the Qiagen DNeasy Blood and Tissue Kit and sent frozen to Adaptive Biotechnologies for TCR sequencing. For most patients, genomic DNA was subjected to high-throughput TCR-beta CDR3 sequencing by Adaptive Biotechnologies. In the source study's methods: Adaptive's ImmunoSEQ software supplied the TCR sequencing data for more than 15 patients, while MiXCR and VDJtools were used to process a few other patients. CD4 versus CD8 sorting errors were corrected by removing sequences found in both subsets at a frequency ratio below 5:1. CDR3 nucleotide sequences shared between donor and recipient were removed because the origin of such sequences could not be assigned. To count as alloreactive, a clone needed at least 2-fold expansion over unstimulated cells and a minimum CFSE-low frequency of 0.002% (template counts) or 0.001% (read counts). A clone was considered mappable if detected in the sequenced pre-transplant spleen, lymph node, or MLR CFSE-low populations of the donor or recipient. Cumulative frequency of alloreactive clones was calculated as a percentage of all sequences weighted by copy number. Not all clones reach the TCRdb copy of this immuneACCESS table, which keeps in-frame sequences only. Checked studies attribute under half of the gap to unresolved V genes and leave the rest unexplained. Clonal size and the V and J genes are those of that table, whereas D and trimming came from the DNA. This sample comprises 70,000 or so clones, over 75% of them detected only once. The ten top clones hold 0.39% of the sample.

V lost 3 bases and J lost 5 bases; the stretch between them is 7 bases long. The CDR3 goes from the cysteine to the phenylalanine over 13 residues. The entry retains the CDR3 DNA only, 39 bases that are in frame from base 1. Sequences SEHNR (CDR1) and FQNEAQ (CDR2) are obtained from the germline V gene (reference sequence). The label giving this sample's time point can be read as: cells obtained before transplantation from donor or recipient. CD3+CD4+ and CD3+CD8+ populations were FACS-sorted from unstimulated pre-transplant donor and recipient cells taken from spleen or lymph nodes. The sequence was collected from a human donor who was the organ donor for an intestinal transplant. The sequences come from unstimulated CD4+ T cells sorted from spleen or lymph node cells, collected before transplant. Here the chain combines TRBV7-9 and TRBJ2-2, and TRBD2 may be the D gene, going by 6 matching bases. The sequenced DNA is TGTGCCAGCAGCTTGGAGGGGACCGGGGAGCTGTTTTTT. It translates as CASSLEGTGELFF.